These T cell receptor beta chains were read from a single sample in a study of shared clonotypes between healthy human individuals. TCRdb keeps only in-frame clones here, not all; method: immunoSEQ multiplex PCR. The sample yields about a million clones, roughly 80% seen once. Material for sequencing was memory CD4+ T cells from PBMCs. The receptors here all came from a man aged 18 to 29 in good health. Some clones in this sample may be carry-over from other donors' samples. Both conserved end residues are part of each CDR3. A D gene is named only where the DNA matches it firmly. Some rows have no size entry. The others give once, few or many, or a class for an expanded clone.

NA TRBD2 TRBJ2-7 TRBV6-5 TGTGCCAGCAGTTACGGACTAGCGGGGTACTACGAGCAGTACTTC CASSYGLAGYYEQYF
NA NA TRBJ2-7 TRBV29-1 TGCAGCGTGGGACTTTACTACGAGCAGTACTTC CSVGLYYEQYF
once NA TRBJ2-3 TRBV6-1 TGTGCCAGCAGTGGGACGGAGGGTTCCGATACGCAGTATTTT CASSGTEGSDTQYF
NA NA TRBJ1-2 TRBV7-8 TGTGCCAGCAGCTCCTCCGAGGACAGACCCTATGGCTACACCTTC CASSSSEDRPYGYTF
NA NA TRBJ2-5 TRBV7-9 TGTGCCAGCAGCGCTACATTCGAGCGGGAAGAGACCCAGTACTTC CASSATFEREETQYF
NA NA TRBJ1-2 TRBV5-4 TGTGCCAGCAGCTCAACCTTACAGGGCCGACACGGCTACACCTTC CASSSTLQGRHGYTF
NA NA TRBJ1-4 TRBV6-5 TGTGCCAGCAGTTACACCGGGTCCAAGGGGGATGAAAAACTGTTTTTT CASSYTGSKGDEKLFF
once NA TRBJ2-5 TRBV5-1 TGCGCCAGCAGTACGGTACACCAAGAGACCCAGTACTTC CASSTVHQETQYF
NA NA TRBJ2-2 TRBV5-4 TGTGCCAGCAGCTTGGATACGAACACCGGGGAGCTGTTTTTT CASSLDTNTGELFF
NA NA TRBJ1-2 TRBV19 TGTGCCAGTAGTACCCCTGCCTCAAAAGGTGGCTACACCTTC CASSTPASKGGYTF
NA TRBD2 TRBJ2-1 TRBV5-1 TGCGCCAGCAGCTTGGTGACTAGCGGGTACAATGAGCAGTTCTTC CASSLVTSGYNEQFF
NA TRBD2 TRBJ2-3 TRBV30 TGTGCCTGGTCTAGCGGGAGGGTAATTGGGATAAGGGATACGCAGTATTTT CAWSSGRVIGIRDTQYF
NA NA TRBJ1-1 TRBV28 TGTGCCAGCAGAATTCCAGGGCTGAACACTGAAGCTTTCTTT CASRIPGLNTEAFF
NA NA TRBJ2-1 TRBV6-6 TGTGCCAGCAGTTACTCCCCCGGGACCGCAAATGAGCAGTTCTTC CASSYSPGTANEQFF
NA NA TRBJ1-1 TRBV2 TGTGCCAGCAGCCAAGGTCGGGGGGCTAGGACTGAAGCCTTCTTT CASSQGRGARTEAFF
few NA TRBJ1-5 TRBV4-2 TGTGCCAGCAGCCAAGACGCTAATCAGCCCCAGCATTTT CASSQDANQPQHF
once TRBD1 TRBJ1-5 TRBV5-1 TGCGCCAGCAGCTTGGTATCAGGGGGTCAGCCCCAGCATTTT CASSLVSGGQPQHF
NA TRBD2 TRBJ2-5 TRBV25-1 TGTGCCAGCAGTAATGGGCTAGGGACGGGAGGAGAGACCCAGTACTTC CASSNGLGTGGETQYF